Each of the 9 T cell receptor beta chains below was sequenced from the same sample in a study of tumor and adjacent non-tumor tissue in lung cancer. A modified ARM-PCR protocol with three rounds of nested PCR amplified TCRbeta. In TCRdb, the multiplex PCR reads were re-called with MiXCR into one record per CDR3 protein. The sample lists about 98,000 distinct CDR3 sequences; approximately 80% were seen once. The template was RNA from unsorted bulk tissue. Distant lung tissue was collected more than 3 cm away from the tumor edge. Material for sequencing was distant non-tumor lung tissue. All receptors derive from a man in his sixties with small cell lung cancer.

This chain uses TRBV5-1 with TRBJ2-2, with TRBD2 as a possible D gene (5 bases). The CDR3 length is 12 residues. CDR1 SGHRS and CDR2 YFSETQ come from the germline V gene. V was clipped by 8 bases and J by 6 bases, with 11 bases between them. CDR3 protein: CASNWGAGELFF. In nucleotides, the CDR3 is TGCGCCAGTAACTGGGGAGCCGGGGAGCTGTTTTTT. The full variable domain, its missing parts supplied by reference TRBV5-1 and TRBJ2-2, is KAGVTQTPRYLIKTRGQQVTLSCSPISGHRSVSWYQQTPGQGLQFLFEYFSETQRNKGNFPGRFSGRQFSNSRSEMNVSTLELGDSALYLCASNWGAGELFFGEGSRLTVL.

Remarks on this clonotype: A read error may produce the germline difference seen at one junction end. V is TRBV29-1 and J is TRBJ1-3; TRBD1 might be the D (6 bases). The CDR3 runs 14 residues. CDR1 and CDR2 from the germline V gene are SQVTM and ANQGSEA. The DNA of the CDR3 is TGCAGCGCTGAAGGGGGGGCAGCTGGAAACACGATATATTTT. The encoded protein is CSAEGGAAGNTIYF.

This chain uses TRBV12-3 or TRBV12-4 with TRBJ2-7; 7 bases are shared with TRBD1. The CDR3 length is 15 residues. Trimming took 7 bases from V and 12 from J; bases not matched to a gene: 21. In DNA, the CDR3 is TGTGCCAGCACGCCCCGGGACAGCGCAGCTCAAGGGCGGTACTTC. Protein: CASTPRDSAAQGRYF.

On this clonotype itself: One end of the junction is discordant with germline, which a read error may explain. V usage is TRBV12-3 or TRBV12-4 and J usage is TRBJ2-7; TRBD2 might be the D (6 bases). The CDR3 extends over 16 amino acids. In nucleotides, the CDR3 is TGTGCCAGCAACCCTCGCGGGACCGACCGGAGCTACGAACAGTACTTC. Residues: CASNPRGTDRSYEQYF.

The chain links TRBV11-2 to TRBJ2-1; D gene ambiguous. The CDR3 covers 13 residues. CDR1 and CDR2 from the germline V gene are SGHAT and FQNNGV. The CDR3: CTRSLGRNNEQFF. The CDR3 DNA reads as TGTACCCGCAGCTTAGGGCGCAACAATGAGCAGTTCTTC. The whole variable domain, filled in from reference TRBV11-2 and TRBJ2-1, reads EAGVAQSPRYKIIEKRQSVAFWCNPISGHATLYWYQQILGQGPKLLIQFQNNGVVDDSQLPKDRFSAERLKGVDSTLKIQPAKLEDSAVYLCTRSLGRNNEQFFGPGTRLTVL.

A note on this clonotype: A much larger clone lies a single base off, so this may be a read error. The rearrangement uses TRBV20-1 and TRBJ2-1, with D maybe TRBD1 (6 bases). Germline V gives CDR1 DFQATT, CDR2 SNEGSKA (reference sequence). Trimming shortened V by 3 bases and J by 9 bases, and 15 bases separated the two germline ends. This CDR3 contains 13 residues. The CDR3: CSASQGGDIEQFF. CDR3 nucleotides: TGCAGTGCTAGCCAAGGGGGTGACATTGAGCAGTTCTTC.

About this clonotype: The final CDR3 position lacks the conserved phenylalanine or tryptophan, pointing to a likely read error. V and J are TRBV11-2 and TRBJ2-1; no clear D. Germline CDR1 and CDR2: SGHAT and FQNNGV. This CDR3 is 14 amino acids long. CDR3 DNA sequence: TGTGCCAGCCAGAAACGGCATGGCGACAATGAACAGTTCTGC. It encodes CASQKRHGDNEQFC.

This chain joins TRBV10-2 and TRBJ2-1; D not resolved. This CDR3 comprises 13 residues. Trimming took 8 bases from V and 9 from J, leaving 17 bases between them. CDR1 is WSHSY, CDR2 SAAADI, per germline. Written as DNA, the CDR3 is TGCGCCAGCTGCGATAGTGGCCATGGTGAGCAGTTCTTC. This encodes CASCDSGHGEQFF.

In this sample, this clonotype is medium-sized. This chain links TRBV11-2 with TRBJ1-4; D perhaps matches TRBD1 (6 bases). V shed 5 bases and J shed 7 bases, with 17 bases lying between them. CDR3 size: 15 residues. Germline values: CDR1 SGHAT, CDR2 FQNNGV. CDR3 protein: CASSPGGGASEKLFF. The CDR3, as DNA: TGTGCCAGCAGCCCGGGAGGGGGGGCGAGTGAAAAACTGTTTTTT.